The clone carrying this TCR beta chain was recorded many times. The data are from a study of T cells after yellow fever vaccination. A 5'RACE template-switching step, the method used to make TCR cDNA, added a universal primer site and UMIs. TCRdb fed the 5' RACE reads into MiXCR, producing one record per CDR3 protein. The table records about 85,000 distinct CDR3 sequences, less than 15% of them present only once. V shed 3 bases, J shed 3 bases, and the junction held 5 bases outside the gene matches. This CDR3 spans 14 amino acids. Germline lookup yields CDR1 SQVTM and CDR2 ANQGSEA. General study results and limits: Reappearance after the booster was seen for most primary-vaccination clones, at 96% CD4 and 75% to 90% CD8. Across the CD4 and CD8 compartments, a small share of clonotypes was present in both.

The sequencing used CD8+ T cells not binding an NS4B(214-222) dextramer, sorted from PBMCs, collected 20 to 25 days after the first yellow fever vaccination. The chain combines TRBV29-1 with TRBJ2-1, with 7 bases matching TRBD1. The TCR originated in a man younger than 35 who received the YFV17D yellow fever vaccine. Here the CDR3 DNA reads TGCAGCGTTGAGTTGGGGGACAGCTACAATGAGCAGTTCTTC. It is translated as CSVELGDSYNEQFF.